These 2 T cell receptor beta chains came from one sample sequenced in a study of cytomegalovirus exposure and HLA in healthy donors. In the PCR, 60 Vbeta and 13 Jbeta primers were used. The assay was immunoSEQ multiplex PCR, and TCRdb's table has in-frame clones only and misses some. The sample contains tens of thousands of clones, around three quarters of which appear only once. Source material: PBMCs. These receptors originate from a woman in her fifties or sixties in good health and CMV-seropositive.

V gene TRBV4-1 combines with J gene TRBJ2-3, with D maybe TRBD2 (6 bases). Between the trimmed V and J ends, which lost 1 base and 8 bases, there was a span of 25 bases. Germline assignment: CDR1 MGHRA and CDR2 YSYEKL. CDR3 length: 18 amino acids. CDR3 amino acids: CASSQVEGGRGPAATQYF. CDR3 coding DNA: TGCGCCAGCAGCCAAGTTGAGGGCGGGCGGGGCCCGGCTGCTACGCAGTATTTT.

The chain joins TRBV2 to TRBJ1-3; D not certain. The CDR3 covers 14 residues. CDR1 is SNHLY and CDR2 is FYNNEI in the germline V gene. V was clipped by 2 bases and J by 1 base, with 6 bases between them. The CDR3 reads CASSEILSGNTIYF. DNA for the CDR3: TGTGCCAGCAGTGAAATCCTATCTGGAAACACCATATATTTT.